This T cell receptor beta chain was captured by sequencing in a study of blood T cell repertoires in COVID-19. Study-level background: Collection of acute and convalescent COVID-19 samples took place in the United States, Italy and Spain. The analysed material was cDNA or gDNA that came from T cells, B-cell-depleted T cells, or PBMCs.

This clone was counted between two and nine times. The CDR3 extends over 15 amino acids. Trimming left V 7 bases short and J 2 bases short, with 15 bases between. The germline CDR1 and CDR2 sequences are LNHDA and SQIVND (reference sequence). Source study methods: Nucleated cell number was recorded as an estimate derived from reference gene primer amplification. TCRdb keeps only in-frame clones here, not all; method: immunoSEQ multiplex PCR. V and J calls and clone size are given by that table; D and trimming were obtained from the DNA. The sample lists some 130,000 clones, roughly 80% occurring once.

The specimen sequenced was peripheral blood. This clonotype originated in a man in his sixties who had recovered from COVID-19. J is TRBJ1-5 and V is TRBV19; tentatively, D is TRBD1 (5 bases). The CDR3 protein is CASKKGQVGNQPQHF. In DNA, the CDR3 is TGTGCCAGTAAGAAGGGGCAGGTAGGCAATCAGCCCCAGCATTTT.